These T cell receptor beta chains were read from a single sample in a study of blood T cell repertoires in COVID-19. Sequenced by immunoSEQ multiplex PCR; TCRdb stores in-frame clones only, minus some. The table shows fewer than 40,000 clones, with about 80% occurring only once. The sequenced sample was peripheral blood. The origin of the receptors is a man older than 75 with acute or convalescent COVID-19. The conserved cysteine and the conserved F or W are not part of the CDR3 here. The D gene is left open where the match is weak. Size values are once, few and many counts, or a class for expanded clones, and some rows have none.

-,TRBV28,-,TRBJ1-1,ASGLWTAGTEAF
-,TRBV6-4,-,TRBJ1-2,ASYSRGQPPNYGYT
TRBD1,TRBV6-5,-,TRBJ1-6,ASTWDRGNSPLH
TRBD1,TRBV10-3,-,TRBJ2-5,AISESWNRGEETQY
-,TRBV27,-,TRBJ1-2,ASSFMGRVGGYT
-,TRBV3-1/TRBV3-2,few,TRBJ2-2,ASNRLGAANTGELF
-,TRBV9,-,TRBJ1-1,ASSASSRNTEAF
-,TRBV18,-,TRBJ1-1,ASSLLRVMNTEAF
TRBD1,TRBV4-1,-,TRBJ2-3,ASSQPRQGAGGDTQY
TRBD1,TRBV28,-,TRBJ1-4,ASSTSGTGGLEKLF
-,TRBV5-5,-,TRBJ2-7,ASSLATGDPYEQY
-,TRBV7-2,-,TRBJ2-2,ASSFLAPNTGELF
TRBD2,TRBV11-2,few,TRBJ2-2,ASTRTSGRTRNTGELF
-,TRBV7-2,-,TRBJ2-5,ASSLTRLETQY
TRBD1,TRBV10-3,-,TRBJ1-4,AISERAGGREKLF
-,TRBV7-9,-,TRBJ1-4,ASSLPGRDNEKLF
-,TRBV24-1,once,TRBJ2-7,ATSETDRKPYEQY
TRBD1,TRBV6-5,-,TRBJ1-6,ASSPRDRVSPLH
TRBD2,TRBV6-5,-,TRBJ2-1,ASSKTSGRYNEQF
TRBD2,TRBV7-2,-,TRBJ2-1,ATNPLPAGGGNEQF
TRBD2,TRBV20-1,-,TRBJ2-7,SASEGASGREQY
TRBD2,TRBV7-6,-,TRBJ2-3,ASSSPGLAGGRTDTQY
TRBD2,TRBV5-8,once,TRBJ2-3,ASSPHLSGSATDTQY
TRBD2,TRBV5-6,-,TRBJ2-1,ASSLGGTSGSIYNEQF
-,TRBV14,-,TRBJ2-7,ASNLSPGYEQY
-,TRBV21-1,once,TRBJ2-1,ASSKGQLGRTFYNEQF
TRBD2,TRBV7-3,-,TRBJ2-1,ASSLKGAWREEKRNEQF
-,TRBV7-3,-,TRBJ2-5,ASSLMQGETQY
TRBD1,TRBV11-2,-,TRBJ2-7,ASSTSGQVYYEQY
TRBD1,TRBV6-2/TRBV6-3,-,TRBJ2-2,ASSTRQGAGTGELF
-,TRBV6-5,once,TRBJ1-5,ASSYSGRGNQPQH
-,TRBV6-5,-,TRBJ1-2,ASSYQDGGYT
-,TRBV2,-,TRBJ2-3,ASRIRELATDTQY
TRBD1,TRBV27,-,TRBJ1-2,ASSYRQGGDINYGYT
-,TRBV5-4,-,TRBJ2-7,ASSQPPGYEQY
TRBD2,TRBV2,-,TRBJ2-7,ASTDRAGGHEQY
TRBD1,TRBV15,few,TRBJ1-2,ATSRDQGVST
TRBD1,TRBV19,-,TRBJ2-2,ASSMRTGINTGELF
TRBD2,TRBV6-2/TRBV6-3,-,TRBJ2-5,ASSLGLAAGASETQY
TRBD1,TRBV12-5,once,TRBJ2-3,ASQGQFQTDTQY
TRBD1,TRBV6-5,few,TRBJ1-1,ASTRQGSYTEAF
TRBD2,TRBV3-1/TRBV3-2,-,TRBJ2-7,ASSQEFRGLGDYEQY
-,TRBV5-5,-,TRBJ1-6,ASSPFTDNSPLH
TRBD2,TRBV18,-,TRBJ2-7,ASSPPGLAGGPSEQY
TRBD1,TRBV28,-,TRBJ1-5,ASTLGRGLAYSNQPQH
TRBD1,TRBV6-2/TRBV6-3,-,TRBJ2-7,ASSSAGQGGYEQY
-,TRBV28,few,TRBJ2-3,ASSRWAGSTDTQY
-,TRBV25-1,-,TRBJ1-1,ATAGNTEAF
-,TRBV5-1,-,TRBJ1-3,ASSRGQAGNTIY
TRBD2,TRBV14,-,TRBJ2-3,ASSRTSGRTDTQY
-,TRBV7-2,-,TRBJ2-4,ASSLAREQNIQY
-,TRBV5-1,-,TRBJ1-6,ASSPVEGVGLNSPLH
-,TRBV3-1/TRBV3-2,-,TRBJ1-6,ASSQNRRSYNSPLH
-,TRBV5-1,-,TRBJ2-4,ASSLEGGSAKNIQY
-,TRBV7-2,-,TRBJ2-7,ASSLGAPVAYEQY
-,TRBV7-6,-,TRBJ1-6,ASSLEGARNSPLH
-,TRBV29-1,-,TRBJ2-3,SFGTTGGLRDTQY
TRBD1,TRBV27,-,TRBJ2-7,ASSRPGQDDEQY
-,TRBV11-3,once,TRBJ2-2,ASSTRQAGELF
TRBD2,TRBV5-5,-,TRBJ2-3,ASSREPGGRLDTQY